The 5 T cell receptor beta chains below come from one sample, sequenced in a study of shared clonotypes between healthy human individuals. Measured with immunoSEQ multiplex PCR; TCRdb has only the in-frame clones, and not every one. The sample shows more than 850,000 clones, around 78% of them seen only once. The sample comprised memory CD4+ T cells from PBMCs. Subset noted: CD45RA-negative fraction. All receptors derive from a man younger than 35 in good health. Some clones in this sample may be carry-over from other donors' samples.

The sample holds many counts of this clone. This chain links TRBV28 with TRBJ2-3, with 13 bases identical to TRBD2. Germline V CDR1 and CDR2: MDHEN, SYDVKM. Germline trimming cut 3 bases from V and 14 bases from J; bases unmatched to any gene: 5. There are 13 residues in the CDR3. In DNA, the CDR3 is TGTGCCAGCAGTTTGGGACTAGCGGGGCCGGGGTATTTT. The encoded protein is CASSLGLAGPGYF.

This chain links TRBV5-1 with TRBJ2-5; 12 bases fit TRBD2. Germline-derived CDR1 and CDR2 are SGHRS and YFSETQ. This CDR3 has 16 residues. After removal of 4 bases from V and 5 bases from J, the junction contained 9 bases not matched to a gene. The CDR3 spells CASSTSRLAGVETQYF. In nucleotides, the CDR3 is TGCGCCAGCAGCACCTCGCGACTAGCGGGAGTGGAGACCCAGTACTTC.

The chain employs TRBV7-7 and TRBJ2-1, with 14 positions matching TRBD2. The germline CDR1 and CDR2 sequences are SSHAT and FNYEAQ (reference sequence). The CDR3 has 15 residues. V shed 2 bases and J 7 bases; nucleotides not matched to a gene: 1. The CDR3 DNA follows: TGTGCCAGCAGCTTACGGACTAGCGGGAGGAATGAGCAGTTCTTC. Encoded protein: CASSLRTSGRNEQFF. The whole variable domain, remainder taken from reference TRBV7-7 and TRBJ2-1, is GAGVSQSPRYKVTKRGQDVTLRCDPISSHATLYWYQQALGQGPEFLTYFNYEAQPDKSGLPSDRFSAERPEGSISTLTIQRTEQRDSAMYRCASSLRTSGRNEQFFGPGTRLTVL.

The chain employs TRBV4-1 and TRBJ2-5; 7 bases are shared with TRBD2. The germline V gene has CDR1 MGHRA and CDR2 YSYEKL. V lost 2 bases to trimming and J lost 0 bases; unmatched junction nucleotides: 9. The CDR3 has 17 amino acids. The CDR3 sequence: CASSQFPPSGHQETQYF. DNA for the CDR3: TGCGCCAGCAGCCAATTTCCCCCTAGCGGCCACCAAGAGACCCAGTACTTC.

The chain combines TRBV11-2 with TRBJ2-7; D is ambiguous. With 6 bases removed from V and 2 bases from J, the gap between germline ends came to 17 bases. Germline values: CDR1 SGHAT, CDR2 FQNNGV. This CDR3 has 15 residues. The CDR3 sequence: CASRPGVMAPYEQYF. CDR3 sequence (DNA): TGTGCCAGCAGGCCCGGAGTGATGGCCCCCTACGAGCAGTACTTC.